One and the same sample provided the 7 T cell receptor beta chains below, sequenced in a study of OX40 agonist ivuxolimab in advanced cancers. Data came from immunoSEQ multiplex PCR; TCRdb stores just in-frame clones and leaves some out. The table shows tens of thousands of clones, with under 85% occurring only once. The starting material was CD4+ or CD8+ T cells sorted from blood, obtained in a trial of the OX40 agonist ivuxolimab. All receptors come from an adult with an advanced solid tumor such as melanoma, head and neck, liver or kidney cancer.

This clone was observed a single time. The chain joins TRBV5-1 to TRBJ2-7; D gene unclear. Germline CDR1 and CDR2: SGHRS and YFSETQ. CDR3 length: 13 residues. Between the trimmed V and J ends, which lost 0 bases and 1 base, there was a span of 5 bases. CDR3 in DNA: TGCGCCAGCAGCTTGGTCGAATCCTACGAGCAGTACTTC. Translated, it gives CASSLVESYEQYF.

CDR3 in amino acids: CASRNQETQYF. CDR3 nucleotides: TGTGCCAGCAGGAACCAAGAGACCCAGTACTTC. The chain links TRBV28 to TRBJ2-5, with D hard to call. The V gene's germline CDR1 is MDHEN and CDR2 SYDVKM. Between the trimmed V and J ends, which lost 6 bases and 0 bases, there was a span of 2 bases. The CDR3 is made up of 11 amino acids.

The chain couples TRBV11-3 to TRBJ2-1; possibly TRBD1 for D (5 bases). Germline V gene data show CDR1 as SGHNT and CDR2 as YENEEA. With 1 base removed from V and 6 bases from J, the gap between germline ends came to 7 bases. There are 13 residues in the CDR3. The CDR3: CASSLGDSNEQFF. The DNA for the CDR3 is TGTGCCAGCAGCTTAGGCGACAGCAATGAGCAGTTCTTC.

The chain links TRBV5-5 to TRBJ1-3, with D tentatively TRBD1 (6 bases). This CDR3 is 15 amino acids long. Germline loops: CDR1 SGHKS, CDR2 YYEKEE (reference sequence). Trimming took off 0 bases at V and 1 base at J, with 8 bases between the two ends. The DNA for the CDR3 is TGTGCCAGCAGCTTGGGACAGGCTTCTGGAAACACCATATATTTT. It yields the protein CASSLGQASGNTIYF.

The CDR3 region is CASSLPGLAGYTF. The CDR3 coding sequence is TGTGCCAGCAGCTTGCCAGGGCTAGCTGGCTACACCTTC. The chain is built from TRBV5-4 and TRBJ1-2; TRBD1 is a possible D gene (5 bases). Trimming took off 1 base at V and 7 bases at J, with 11 bases between the two ends. This CDR3 spans 13 amino acids. Germline CDR1 and CDR2: SGHNT and YYREEE (reference sequence).

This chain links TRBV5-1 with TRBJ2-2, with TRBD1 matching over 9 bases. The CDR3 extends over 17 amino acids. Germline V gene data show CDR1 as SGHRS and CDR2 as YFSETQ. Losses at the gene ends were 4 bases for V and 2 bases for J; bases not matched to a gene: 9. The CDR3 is CASSLPGTGKNTGELFF. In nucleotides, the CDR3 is TGCGCCAGCAGCCTACCCGGGACAGGGAAAAACACCGGGGAGCTGTTTTTT.

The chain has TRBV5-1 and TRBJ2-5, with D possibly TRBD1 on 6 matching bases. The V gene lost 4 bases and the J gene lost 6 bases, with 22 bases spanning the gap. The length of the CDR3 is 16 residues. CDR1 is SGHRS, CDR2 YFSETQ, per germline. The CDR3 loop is CASSAAGFDRRQTQYF. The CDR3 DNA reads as TGCGCCAGCAGCGCAGCCGGCTTTGACAGGAGGCAGACCCAGTACTTC.